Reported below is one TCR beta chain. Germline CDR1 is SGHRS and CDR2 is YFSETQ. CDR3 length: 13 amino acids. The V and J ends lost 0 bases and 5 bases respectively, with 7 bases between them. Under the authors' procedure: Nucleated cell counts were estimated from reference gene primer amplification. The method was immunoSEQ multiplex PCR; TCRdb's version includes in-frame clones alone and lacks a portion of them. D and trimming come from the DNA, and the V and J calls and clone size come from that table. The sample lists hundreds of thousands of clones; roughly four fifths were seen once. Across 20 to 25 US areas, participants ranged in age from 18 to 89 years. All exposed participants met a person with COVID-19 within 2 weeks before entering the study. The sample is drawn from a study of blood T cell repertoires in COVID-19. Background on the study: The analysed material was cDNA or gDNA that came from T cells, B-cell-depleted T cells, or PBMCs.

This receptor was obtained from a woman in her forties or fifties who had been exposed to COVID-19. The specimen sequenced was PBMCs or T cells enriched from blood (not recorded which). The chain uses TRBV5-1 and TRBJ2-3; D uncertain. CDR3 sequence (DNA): TGCGCCAGCAGCTTGGGAGTTCTAGATACGCAGTATTTT. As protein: CASSLGVLDTQYF. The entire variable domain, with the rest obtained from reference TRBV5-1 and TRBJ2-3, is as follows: KAGVTQTPRYLIKTRGQQVTLSCSPISGHRSVSWYQQTPGQGLQFLFEYFSETQRNKGNFPGRFSGRQFSNSRSEMNVSTLELGDSALYLCASSLGVLDTQYFGPGTRLTVL.